These 26 T cell receptor beta chains were sequenced from one sample in a study of T cells in tumors after PD-1 blockade. The table came from immunoSEQ multiplex PCR; TCRdb's copy has only in-frame clones and leaves some out. The data hold roughly 33,000 clones, with roughly 78% observed a single time. The material was PBMCs, obtained before anti-PD-1 treatment. All receptors derive from a human donor with basal cell carcinoma.

This sequence joins TRBV7-2 and TRBJ2-5, with D maybe TRBD2 (6 bases). Looked up from germline, CDR1 is SGHTA and CDR2 is FQGNSA. The length of the CDR3 is 14 residues. Trimming removed 1 base from V and 2 bases from J, with 8 bases in between. The CDR3 sequence: CASSLVGGQETQYF. CDR3 DNA: TGTGCCAGCAGCTTAGTGGGGGGTCAAGAGACCCAGTACTTC.

The chain uses TRBV6-5 and TRBJ2-3; TRBD1 is a possible D gene (5 bases). The CDR3 is 14 amino acids. Germline V lookup: CDR1 MNHEY, CDR2 SVGAGI. The V end was cut by 5 bases, the J end by 1 base, with 10 bases between. The DNA for the CDR3 is TGTGCCAGCAGTCGGCAGGGTGGCACAGATACGCAGTATTTT. Protein: CASSRQGGTDTQYF.

J is TRBJ2-7 and V is TRBV5-5; no clear D. This CDR3 region has 13 residues. V was clipped by 0 bases and J by 3 bases, with 7 bases between them. Germline lookup yields CDR1 SGHKS and CDR2 YYEKEE (reference sequence). CDR3 sequence: CASSLVLGYEQYF. The CDR3 DNA is TGTGCCAGCAGCTTGGTTCTCGGCTACGAGCAGTACTTC.

The V and J genes are TRBV19 and TRBJ1-1; D gene uncertain. Between the trimmed V and J ends, which lost 7 bases and 5 bases, there was a span of 14 bases. The CDR3 length is 13 residues. CDR1 LNHDA and CDR2 SQIVND come from the germline V gene (reference sequence). The CDR3: CASTSTGYTEAFF. The CDR3, as DNA: TGTGCCAGTACCTCAACGGGGTATACTGAAGCTTTCTTT. Filled out from reference TRBV19 and TRBJ1-1, the complete variable domain reads DGGITQSPKYLFRKEGQNVTLSCEQNLNHDAMYWYRQDPGQGLRLIYYSQIVNDFQKGDIAEGYSVSREKKESFPLTVTSAQKNPTAFYLCASTSTGYTEAFFGQGTRLTVV.

CDR3 nucleotide sequence: TGTGCCAGCAGCTTATCGCGTAGCAACAATCAGCCCCAGCATTTT. It translates to CASSLSRSNNQPQHF. This chain connects TRBV7-2 to TRBJ1-5; D not resolved. V was clipped by 2 bases and J by 3 bases, with 11 bases between them. The CDR3 spans 15 residues. Germline values: CDR1 SGHTA, CDR2 FQGNSA.

In its sample, this clone was seen a few times. V and J are TRBV6-2 or TRBV6-3 and TRBJ1-1; D is uncertain. Germline V gene sequence: CDR1 MNHEY, CDR2 SVGEGT. The V end lost 5 bases, the J end lost 1 base, and 8 bases lay between the germline ends. The CDR3 covers 13 residues. The CDR3 DNA reads as TGTGCCAGCAGTCCCGGGAGGAACACTGAAGCTTTCTTT. Translated: CASSPGRNTEAFF.

This sequence joins TRBV4-3 and TRBJ2-1; 11 bases agree with TRBD2. This CDR3 is built from 17 residues. V dropped 2 bases and J dropped 7; count of bases not matched to a gene: 10. Germline CDR1 reads LGHNA; CDR2 reads YSLEER. The CDR3 coding sequence is TGCGCCAGCAGCCAACAACCGACTAGCGGGACTCCTAATGAGCAGTTCTTC. Protein sequence: CASSQQPTSGTPNEQFF.

Concerning this clone: Different DNA sequences within this sample yield the same CDR3. V usage is TRBV3-1 (or the pseudogene TRBV3-2) and J usage is TRBJ1-1; D unclear. The CDR3 totals 14 residues. V was pared by 1 base and J by 1 base, with 7 bases between. CDR1 is LGHDT, CDR2 YNNKEL, per germline (reference sequence). CDR3 region: CASSQGLTNTEAFF. The CDR3 DNA sequence: TGTGCCAGCAGCCAAGGACTCACGAACACTGAAGCTTTCTTT.

The chain combines TRBV5-1 with TRBJ2-2, with D perhaps TRBD1 or TRBD2 (5 bases each). V was shortened by 6 bases and J by 4 bases, with 16 bases between the two germline ends. The CDR3 length is 15 residues. The germline gives CDR1 SGHRS, CDR2 YFSETQ. The CDR3, as DNA: TGCGCCAGCATGGCAGGGACCCAAGTCACCGGGGAGCTGTTTTTT. Its translation: CASMAGTQVTGELFF.

In its sample, this clone was seen a few times. The chain couples TRBV7-3 to TRBJ2-1; 9 bases line up with TRBD2. Looked up from germline, CDR1 is SGHTA and CDR2 is FQGTGA. J gave up 9 bases and V 4 bases, and 7 bases lay outside the gene matches. CDR3 length: 14 residues. The CDR3 nucleotides read TGTGCCAGCAGCTCGGCGGGAGGGCCAACTGAGCAGTTCTTC. Protein sequence: CASSSAGGPTEQFF.

This clone was seen a single time. The chain has TRBV7-2 and TRBJ1-2; tentatively, D is TRBD1 (5 bases). CDR3 length: 14 residues. Germline V lookup: CDR1 SGHTA, CDR2 FQGNSA. Trimming pared 5 bases from V and 3 bases from J, leaving 13 bases between. DNA of the CDR3: TGTGCCAGCAGCCACTGGGGGGGTGACTATGGCTACACCTTC. Its protein product is CASSHWGGDYGYTF. The full variable domain, with the rest looked up from reference TRBV7-2 and TRBJ1-2, is GAGVSQSPSNKVTEKGKDVELRCDPISGHTALYWYRQSLGQGLEFLIYFQGNSAPDKSGLPSDRFSAERTGGSVSTLTIQRTQQEDSAVYLCASSHWGGDYGYTFGSGTRLTVV.

This chain joins TRBV6-1 and TRBJ2-3, with a tentative D call TRBD1 (5 bases). With 10 bases removed from V and 4 bases from J, the gap between germline ends came to 12 bases. Per the germline V gene, CDR1 is MNHNS and CDR2 is SASEGT. The CDR3 has 12 amino acids. For the CDR3, the DNA is TGTGCCATCGGACAATATTCAGATACGCAGTATTTT. Its translation: CAIGQYSDTQYF.

This chain joins TRBV9 and TRBJ2-2; 8 bases match TRBD2. V was pared by 2 bases and J by 2 bases, with 2 bases of the junction left unmatched. CDR1 SGDLS and CDR2 YYNGEE come from the germline V gene. CDR3 size: 15 residues. CDR3 nucleotides: TGTGCCAGCAGCGTGGCGGGGGGAAACACCGGGGAGCTGTTTTTT. Translating gives CASSVAGGNTGELFF.

This clone was picked up a small number of times. This chain links TRBV3-1 (or the pseudogene TRBV3-2) with TRBJ1-6; no reliable D call. CDR1 LGHDT and CDR2 YNNKEL come from the germline V gene (reference sequence). V was pared by 1 base and J by 10 bases, with 20 bases between. CDR3 length: 17 amino acids. The CDR3 region has the DNA TGTGCCAGCAGCCAAGGGATCGAAGGGATGTCCGGCTCACCCCTCCACTTT. Its translation: CASSQGIEGMSGSPLHF.

The V gene is TRBV18, the J gene TRBJ2-6; D not resolved. Trimming took off 2 bases at V and 0 bases at J, with 8 bases between the two ends. The CDR3 is made up of 16 amino acids. The germline CDR1 and CDR2 sequences are KGHSH and LQKENI. CDR3 in amino acids: CASSPNLGSGANVLTF. Here the CDR3 DNA reads TGTGCCAGCTCACCAAACTTGGGCTCTGGGGCCAACGTCCTGACTTTC.

This clone is termed medium-sized (0.01 to 0.1%). The chain is built from TRBV7-9 and TRBJ2-7; D might be TRBD2 (5 bases). This CDR3 contains 16 residues. V lost 2 bases, J lost 0 bases, and 14 bases lay in between. Germline values: CDR1 SEHNR, CDR2 FQNEAQ (reference sequence). The CDR3 sequence: CASSLSVGSSSYEQYF. CDR3 nucleotide sequence: TGTGCCAGCAGCTTAAGCGTTGGGAGTAGCTCCTACGAGCAGTACTTC.

This sequence joins TRBV19 and TRBJ1-5; weak D call: TRBD1 (5 bases). Trimming shortened V by 6 bases and J by 0 bases, and 21 bases separated the two germline ends. This CDR3 comprises 18 residues. Germline V gene data show CDR1 as LNHDA and CDR2 as SQIVND (reference sequence). As DNA, the CDR3 is TGTGCCAGTAGGGGTGGGGGACCCCTAACTTATAGCAATCAGCCCCAGCATTTT. This codes for CASRGGGPLTYSNQPQHF.

The J gene is TRBJ2-7, the V gene TRBV29-1; maybe TRBD2 (6 bases). Germline CDR1 SQVTM, CDR2 ANQGSEA. This CDR3 is built from 14 residues. Trimming removed 7 bases from V and 2 bases from J, with 18 bases in between. Here the CDR3 reads CSAGRAGGPYEQYF. The CDR3 DNA is TGCAGCGCCGGACGGGCAGGAGGGCCCTACGAGCAGTACTTC.

V gene TRBV7-9 combines with J gene TRBJ2-7; maybe TRBD1 (6 bases). V was clipped by 1 base and J by 2 bases, with 9 bases between them. CDR1 is SEHNR and CDR2 is FQNEAQ in the germline V gene (reference sequence). The CDR3 length is 14 residues. The DNA of the CDR3 is TGTGCCAGCAGCTTAGGGACAGACACCTACGAGCAGTACTTC. Encoded protein: CASSLGTDTYEQYF.

The V gene is TRBV29-1, the J gene TRBJ2-5, with TRBD1 identical over 8 bases. This CDR3 has 14 residues. V trimming: 2 bases; J trimming: 1 base; junction bases outside the gene matches: 3. CDR1 and CDR2 (germline): SQVTM, ANQGSEA. CDR3 nucleotide sequence: TGCAGCGTTGAACTAGGACAGGGCCAAGAGACCCAGTACTTC. Protein: CSVELGQGQETQYF.

The chain links TRBV6-6 to TRBJ1-2; 9 bases match TRBD1. Per germline, CDR1 MNHNY and CDR2 SVGAGI (reference sequence). Trimming at V came to 2 bases and at J to 7 bases, leaving 8 bases not matched to a gene. The CDR3 sequence is 15 residues long. CDR3 coding DNA: TGTGCCAGCAGTTACGGGACAGGGAAACGAGGTGGCTACACCTTC. Residues: CASSYGTGKRGGYTF.

This CDR3 is CASSEGQGANPNNQPQHF. The CDR3 coding sequence is TGTGCCAGCAGTGAGGGACAGGGGGCGAATCCAAACAATCAGCCCCAGCATTTT. The gene calls are TRBV6-4 and TRBJ1-5, with TRBD1 matching over 12 bases. The germline V gene has CDR1 MRHNA and CDR2 SNTAGT. There are 18 residues in the CDR3. J gave up 3 bases and V 3 bases, and 9 bases lay outside the gene matches.

V is TRBV5-1 and J is TRBJ2-2; the match to TRBD2 covers 7 bases. Germline values: CDR1 SGHRS, CDR2 YFSETQ. This CDR3 comprises 15 residues. Trimming removed 7 bases from V and 3 bases from J; junction bases left unmatched: 9. The CDR3 DNA reads as TGCGCCAGCTCCGGGGAGGGGCGGTACACCGGGGAGCTGTTTTTT. Translating it yields CASSGEGRYTGELFF.

V is TRBV3-1 (or the pseudogene TRBV3-2) and J is TRBJ1-1, with 7 bases aligning to TRBD1. CDR1 is LGHDT, CDR2 YNNKEL, per germline (reference sequence). The CDR3 consists of 13 residues. V lost 2 bases and J lost 4; bases outside the gene matches: 1. As DNA, the CDR3 is TGTGCCAGCAGCCAACAGGGGGGCACTGAAGCTTTCTTT. Its protein product is CASSQQGGTEAFF.

The V gene is TRBV11-3, the J gene TRBJ2-1; 7 nucleotides match TRBD1. CDR3 size: 16 residues. V lost 5 bases to trimming and J lost 9 bases; unmatched junction nucleotides: 16. CDR1 and CDR2 from the germline V gene are SGHNT and YENEEA. CDR3 sequence: CASSHLPGQRMSEQFF. The CDR3 bases are TGTGCCAGCAGCCATCTCCCGGGACAGAGGATGAGTGAGCAGTTCTTC.

The genes are TRBV6-5 and TRBJ1-3, with TRBD1 identical over 7 bases. The junction had 9 bases not matched to a gene; V was cut back by 5 bases and J by 8 bases. Looked up from germline, CDR1 is MNHEY and CDR2 is SVGAGI. The CDR3 is 14 amino acids. Written as DNA, the CDR3 is TGTGCCAGCAGTCCGCGACAGGGCGGGGACACCATATATTTT. It specifies CASSPRQGGDTIYF.